This paragraph reports one T cell receptor (beta chain). This sample was included in a study of cytomegalovirus exposure and HLA in healthy donors. The V gene's germline CDR1 is LNHDA and CDR2 SQIVND (reference sequence). V dropped 6 bases and J dropped 0; count of bases not matched to a gene: 3. This CDR3 has 15 amino acids. PCR employed 60 Vbeta and 13 Jbeta primers. Method: immunoSEQ multiplex PCR; TCRdb's copy keeps in-frame clones and lacks some. The sample yields 150,000 or so clones, about 85% seen once. Specimen: PBMCs. V usage is TRBV19 and J usage is TRBJ1-5, with 9 bases fitting TRBD1. The clonotype originates from a man aged 18 to 29 in good health and CMV-seronegative. CDR3 DNA sequence: TGTGCCAGTAGGCGGACAGGGGATAGCAATCAGCCCCAGCATTTT. Amino acid sequence: CASRRTGDSNQPQHF.